This entry features one T cell receptor (beta chain) sequence. Antigen: not known. This record comes from a study of OX40 agonist ivuxolimab in advanced cancers. The overall study: Patients with hepatocellular carcinoma, melanoma, renal cell or head and neck cancer made up the dose-escalation patients. General study findings and limits: The 0.1-3.0 mg/kg partial responders had among the lowest clonal expansion. At doses 0.1 to 3.0 mg/kg, CD4+ and CD8+ clones expanded.

The germline V gene encodes CDR1 KGHSH and CDR2 LQKENI. This CDR3 has 12 amino acids. The germline V and J ends were trimmed by 6 bases and 6 bases, with 10 bases remaining between them. Generated by immunoSEQ multiplex PCR, the TCRdb table keeps only in-frame clones and is missing some. This table holds some 98,000 clones, approximately 93% found once. This receptor was identified in an adult with an advanced solid tumor such as melanoma, head and neck, liver or kidney cancer. The material was CD4+ or CD8+ T cells sorted from blood, obtained in a trial of the OX40 agonist ivuxolimab. The gene calls are TRBV18 and TRBJ2-3; TRBD2 is a possible D gene (5 bases). Here the CDR3 DNA reads TGTGCCAGCTCTCTGGGCGGGGATACGCAGTATTTT. Translated, it gives CASSLGGDTQYF.